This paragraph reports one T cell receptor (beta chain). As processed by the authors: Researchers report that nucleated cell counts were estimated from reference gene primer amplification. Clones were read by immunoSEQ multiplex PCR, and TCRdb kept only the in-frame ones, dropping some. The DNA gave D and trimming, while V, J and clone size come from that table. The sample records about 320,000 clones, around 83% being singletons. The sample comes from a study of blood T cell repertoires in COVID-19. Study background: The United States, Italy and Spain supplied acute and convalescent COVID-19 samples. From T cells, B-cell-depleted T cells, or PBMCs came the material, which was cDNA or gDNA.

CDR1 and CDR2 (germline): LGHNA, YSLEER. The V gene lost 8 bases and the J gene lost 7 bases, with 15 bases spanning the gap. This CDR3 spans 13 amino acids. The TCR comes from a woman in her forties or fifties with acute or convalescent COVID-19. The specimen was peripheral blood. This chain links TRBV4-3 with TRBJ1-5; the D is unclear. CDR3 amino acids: CASAPEPAQPQHF. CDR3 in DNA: TGCGCCAGCGCCCCGGAGCCGGCGCAGCCCCAGCATTTT.